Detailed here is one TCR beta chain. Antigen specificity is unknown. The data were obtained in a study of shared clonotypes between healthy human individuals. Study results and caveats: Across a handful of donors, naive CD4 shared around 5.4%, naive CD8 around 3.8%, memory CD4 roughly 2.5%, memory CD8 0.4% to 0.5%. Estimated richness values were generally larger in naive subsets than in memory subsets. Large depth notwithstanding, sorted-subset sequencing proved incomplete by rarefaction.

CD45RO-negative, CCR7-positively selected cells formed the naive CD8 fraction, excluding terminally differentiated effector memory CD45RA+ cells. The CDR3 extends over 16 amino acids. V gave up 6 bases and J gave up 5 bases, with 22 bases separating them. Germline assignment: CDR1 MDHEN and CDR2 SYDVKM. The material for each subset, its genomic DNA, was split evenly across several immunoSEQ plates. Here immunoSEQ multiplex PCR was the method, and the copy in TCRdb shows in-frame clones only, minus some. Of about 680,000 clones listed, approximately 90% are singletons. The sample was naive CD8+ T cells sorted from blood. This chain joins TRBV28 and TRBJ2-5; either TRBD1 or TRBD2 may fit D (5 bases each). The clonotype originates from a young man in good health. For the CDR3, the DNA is TGTGCCAGCAGGCTTACGGGTTATGAGGGGCGGGAGACCCAGTACTTC. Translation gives CASRLTGYEGRETQYF.